The 9 T cell receptor beta chains below were found in one sample sequenced in a study of PD-1 blockade in classical Hodgkin lymphoma. Data came from immunoSEQ multiplex PCR; TCRdb stores just in-frame clones and leaves some out. The sample lists over 85,000 clones; approximately 90% were seen once. Time point here: cycle 4 day 1 (C4D1), after 6 weeks of nivolumab. Every patient experienced relapse after autologous stem cell transplantation, and brentuximab vedotin exposure varied. The sample here was peripheral blood mononuclear cells (PBMCs), taken before the fourth cycle of nivolumab. These receptors all come from a human donor with classical Hodgkin lymphoma.

This chain links TRBV9 with TRBJ2-2, with D possibly matching TRBD2 (6 bases). The CDR3 runs to 15 residues. Between the trimmed V and J ends, which lost 6 bases and 6 bases, there was a span of 18 bases. The germline V gene encodes CDR1 SGDLS and CDR2 YYNGEE. The CDR3 region has the DNA TGTGCCAGCACCGGGGGATTAATGAATCCCGGGGAGCTGTTTTTT. Translation: CASTGGLMNPGELFF.

The rearrangement joins TRBV6-4 to TRBJ2-3; tentatively, D is TRBD2 (6 bases). This CDR3 is 14 amino acids long. CDR1 is MRHNA, CDR2 SNTAGT, per germline. Between the trimmed V and J ends, which lost 6 bases and 2 bases, there was a span of 12 bases. DNA for the CDR3: TGTGCCAGCAGACTGGAGGGGAACACAGATACGCAGTATTTT. It specifies CASRLEGNTDTQYF.

The rearrangement joins TRBV7-2 to TRBJ1-4; D gene ambiguous. Trimming cost V 4 bases and J 3 bases, with 12 bases left between them. Germline CDR1 SGHTA, CDR2 FQGNSA. The CDR3 is 15 residues long. The CDR3 sequence is CASSSWTDSNEKLFF. DNA for the CDR3: TGTGCCAGCAGCTCCTGGACGGACTCTAATGAAAAACTGTTTTTT.

The rearrangement uses TRBV5-4 and TRBJ2-2; weak D call: TRBD1 (5 bases). The ends were cut back, 1 base at V and 6 bases at J, with 22 bases in the middle. This CDR3 contains 18 residues. CDR1 is SGHNT, CDR2 YYREEE, per germline (reference sequence). The CDR3 DNA reads TGTGCCAGCAGCTTGTTTGGGGCAGGTGGTATCCTCCCCGGGGAGCTGTTTTTT. This encodes CASSLFGAGGILPGELFF. Variable domain in full (rest from reference TRBV5-4 and TRBJ2-2): ETGVTQSPTHLIKTRGQQVTLRCSSQSGHNTVSWYQQALGQGPQFIFQYYREEENGRGNFPPRFSGLQFPNYSSELNVNALELDDSALYLCASSLFGAGGILPGELFFGEGSRLTVL.

The chain employs TRBV30 and TRBJ1-4; D unclear. Germline CDR1 GTSNPN, CDR2 SVGIG (reference sequence). Trimming shortened V by 3 bases and J by 4 bases, and 6 bases separated the two germline ends. The CDR3 runs to 12 residues. The CDR3 bases are TGTGCCTGGAGACCGATTAATGAAAAACTGTTTTTT. It yields the protein CAWRPINEKLFF.

V gene TRBV19 combines with J gene TRBJ2-1; TRBD1 or TRBD2 may be the D gene (5 bases each). The CDR3 runs to 16 residues. Germline V CDR1 and CDR2: LNHDA, SQIVND (reference sequence). The V end lost 5 bases, the J end lost 6 bases, and 20 bases lay between the germline ends. The CDR3 sequence: CASSWGQPSRGNEQFF. In DNA, the CDR3 is TGTGCCAGTAGTTGGGGCCAGCCTTCTCGGGGCAATGAGCAGTTCTTC.

This clone was picked up a small number of times. This chain connects TRBV7-9 to TRBJ1-2, with D unresolved. The germline CDR1 and CDR2 sequences are SEHNR and FQNEAQ (reference sequence). The V end was cut by 0 bases, the J end by 8 bases, with 10 bases between. This CDR3 has 13 residues. The CDR3 nucleotides read TGTGCCAGCAGCTTAGCGCTGAGGGTGGGCTACACCTTC. This gives the protein CASSLALRVGYTF.

The chain has TRBV19 and TRBJ1-5; no clear D. Germline V gives CDR1 LNHDA, CDR2 SQIVND (reference sequence). The V and J ends lost 5 bases and 0 bases respectively, with 8 bases between them. CDR3 length: 14 amino acids. In nucleotides, the CDR3 is TGTGCCAGTAGTTGGCTCGGTAGCAATCAGCCCCAGCATTTT. Protein sequence: CASSWLGSNQPQHF.

CDR3 loop: CATSRDWVTEAFF. The CDR3 nucleotides are TGTGCCACCAGCAGAGATTGGGTCACTGAAGCTTTCTTT. This rearrangement joins TRBV15 to TRBJ1-1, with D unresolved. The CDR3 has 13 residues. Germline CDR1 LNHNV, CDR2 YYDKDF (reference sequence). V gave up 0 bases and J gave up 4 bases, with 6 bases separating them.